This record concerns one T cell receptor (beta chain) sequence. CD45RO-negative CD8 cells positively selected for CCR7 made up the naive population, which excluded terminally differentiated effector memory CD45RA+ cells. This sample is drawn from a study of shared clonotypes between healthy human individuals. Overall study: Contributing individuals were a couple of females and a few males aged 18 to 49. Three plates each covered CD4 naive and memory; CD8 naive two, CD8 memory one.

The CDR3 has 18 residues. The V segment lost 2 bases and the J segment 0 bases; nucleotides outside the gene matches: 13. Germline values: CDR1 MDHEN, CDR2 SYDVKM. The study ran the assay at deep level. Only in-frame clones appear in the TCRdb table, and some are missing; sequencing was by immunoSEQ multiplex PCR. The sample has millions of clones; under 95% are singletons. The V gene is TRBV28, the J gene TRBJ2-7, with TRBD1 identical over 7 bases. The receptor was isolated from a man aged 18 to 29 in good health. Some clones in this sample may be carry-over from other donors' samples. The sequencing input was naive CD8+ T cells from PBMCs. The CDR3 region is CASSLDRVGRAYSYEQYF. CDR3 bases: TGTGCCAGCAGTTTAGACAGGGTGGGGCGGGCTTACTCCTACGAGCAGTACTTC.